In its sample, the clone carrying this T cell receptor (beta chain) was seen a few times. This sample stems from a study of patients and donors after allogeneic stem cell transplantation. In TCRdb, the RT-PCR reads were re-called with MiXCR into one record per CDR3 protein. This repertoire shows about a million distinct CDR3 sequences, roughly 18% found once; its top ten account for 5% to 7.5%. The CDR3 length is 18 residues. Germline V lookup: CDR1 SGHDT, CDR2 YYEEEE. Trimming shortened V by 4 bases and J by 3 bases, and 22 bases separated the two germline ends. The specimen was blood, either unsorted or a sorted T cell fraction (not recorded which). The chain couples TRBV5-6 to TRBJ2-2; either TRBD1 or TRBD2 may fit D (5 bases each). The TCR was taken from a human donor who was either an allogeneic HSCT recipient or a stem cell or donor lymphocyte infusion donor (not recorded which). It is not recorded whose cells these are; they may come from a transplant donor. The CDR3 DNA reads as TGTGCCAGCAGCGACTACATGATCCGGGGCGGTGACACCGGGGAGCTGTTTTTT. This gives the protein CASSDYMIRGGDTGELFF.